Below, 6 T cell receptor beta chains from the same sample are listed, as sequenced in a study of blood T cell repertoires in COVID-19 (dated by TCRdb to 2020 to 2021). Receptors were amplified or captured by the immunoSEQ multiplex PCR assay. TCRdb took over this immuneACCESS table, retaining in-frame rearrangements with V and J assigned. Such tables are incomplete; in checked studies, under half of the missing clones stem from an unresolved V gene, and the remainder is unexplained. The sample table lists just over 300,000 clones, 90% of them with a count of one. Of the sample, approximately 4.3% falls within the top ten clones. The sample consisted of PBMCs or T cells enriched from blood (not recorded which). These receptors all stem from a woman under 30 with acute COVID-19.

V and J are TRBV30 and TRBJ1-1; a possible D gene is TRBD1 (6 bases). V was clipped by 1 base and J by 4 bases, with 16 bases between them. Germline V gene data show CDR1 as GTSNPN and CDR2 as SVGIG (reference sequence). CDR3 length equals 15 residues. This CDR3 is CAWSDRQESPTEAFF. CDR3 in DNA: TGTGCCTGGAGTGACCGACAGGAGAGTCCCACTGAAGCTTTCTTT.

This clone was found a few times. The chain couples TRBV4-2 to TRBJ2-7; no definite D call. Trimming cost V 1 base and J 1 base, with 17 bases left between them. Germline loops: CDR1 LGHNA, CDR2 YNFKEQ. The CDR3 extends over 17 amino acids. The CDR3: CASSQGSSGSVSYEQYF. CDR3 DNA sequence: TGTGCCAGCAGCCAAGGGAGCTCCGGATCGGTATCCTACGAGCAGTACTTC.

In DNA form, the CDR3 reads TGCGCCAGCAGCTTGGACAGAAACGGCTACACCTTC. Translated: CASSLDRNGYTF. The genes are TRBV5-1 and TRBJ1-2; the D is unclear. Germline V lookup: CDR1 SGHRS, CDR2 YFSETQ. V was cut by 0 bases and J by 8 bases, with 8 bases left in between. The CDR3 loop spans 12 amino acids.

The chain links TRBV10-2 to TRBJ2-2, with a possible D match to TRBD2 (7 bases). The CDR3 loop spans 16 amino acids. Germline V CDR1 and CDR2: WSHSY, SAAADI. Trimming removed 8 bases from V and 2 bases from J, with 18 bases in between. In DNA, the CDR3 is TGCGCCAGCTCCTGGGAGGGGGAGGGTAACACCGGGGAGCTGTTTTTT. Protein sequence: CASSWEGEGNTGELFF.

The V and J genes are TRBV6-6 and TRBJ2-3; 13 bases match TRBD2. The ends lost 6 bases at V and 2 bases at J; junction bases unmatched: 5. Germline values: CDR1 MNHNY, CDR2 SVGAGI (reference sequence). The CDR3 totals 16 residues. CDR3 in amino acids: CASRRGLAGHTDTQYF. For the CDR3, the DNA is TGTGCCAGCAGACGGGGACTAGCGGGACACACAGATACGCAGTATTTT.

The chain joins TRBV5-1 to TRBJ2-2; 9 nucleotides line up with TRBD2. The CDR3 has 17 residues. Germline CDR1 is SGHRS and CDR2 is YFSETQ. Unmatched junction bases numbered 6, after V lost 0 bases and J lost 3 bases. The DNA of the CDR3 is TGCGCCAGCAGCTTGGTTCCTAGCGGGAAAGACACCGGGGAGCTGTTTTTT. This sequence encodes CASSLVPSGKDTGELFF.